This TCR beta chain was documented in a study of blood T cells in healthy people across ages. Using a J-beta primer mix together with a sample-barcoded 5' primer, a second PCR was run for roughly 6 to 12 cycles. TCRdb reprocessed the 5' RACE reads via MiXCR and lists one record per CDR3 protein. The sample holds 800,000 or so distinct CDR3 sequences, around 25% seen once. CDR1 is MNHEY, CDR2 SVGAGI, per germline. Trimming at V came to 5 bases and at J to 5 bases, leaving 4 bases not matched to a gene. The CDR3 consists of 13 residues. Overall study findings and caveats: The long-lived group displayed more naive CD4+ cells, plus higher diversity, than the aged donors did.

Regarding this clonotype: Its antigen remains unknown.

The sample was also linked to a second study, of T cells of mothers and their children.

The chain employs TRBV6-5 and TRBJ1-1; 8 positions match TRBD1. The sequence was obtained from a boy younger than 18 in good health. The sample consisted of blood. Here the CDR3 reads CASSITGGTEAFF. CDR3 in DNA: TGTGCCAGCAGTATCACAGGGGGTACTGAAGCTTTCTTT.